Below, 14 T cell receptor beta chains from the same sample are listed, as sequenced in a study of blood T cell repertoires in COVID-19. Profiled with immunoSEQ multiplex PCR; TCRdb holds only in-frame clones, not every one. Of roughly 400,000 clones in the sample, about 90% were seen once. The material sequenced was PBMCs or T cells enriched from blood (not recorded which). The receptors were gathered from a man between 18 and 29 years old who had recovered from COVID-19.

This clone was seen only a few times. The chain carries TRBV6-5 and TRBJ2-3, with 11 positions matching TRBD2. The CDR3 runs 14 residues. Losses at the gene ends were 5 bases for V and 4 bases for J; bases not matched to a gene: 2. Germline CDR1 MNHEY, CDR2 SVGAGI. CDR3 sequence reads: CASSLAGGADTQYF. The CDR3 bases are TGTGCCAGCAGTCTAGCGGGAGGCGCAGATACGCAGTATTTT.

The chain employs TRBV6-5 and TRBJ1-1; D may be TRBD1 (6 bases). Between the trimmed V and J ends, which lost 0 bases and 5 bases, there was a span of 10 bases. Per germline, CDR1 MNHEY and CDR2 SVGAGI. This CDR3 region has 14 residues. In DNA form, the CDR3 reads TGTGCCAGCAGTTACTCGGGGCAGGGGACTGAAGCTTTCTTT. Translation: CASSYSGQGTEAFF.

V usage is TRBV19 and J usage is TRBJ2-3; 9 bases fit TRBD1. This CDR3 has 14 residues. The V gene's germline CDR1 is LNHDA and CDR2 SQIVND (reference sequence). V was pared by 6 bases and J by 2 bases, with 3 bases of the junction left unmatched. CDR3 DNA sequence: TGTGCCAGTAGCGGGACAGGGCTCACAGATACGCAGTATTTT. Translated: CASSGTGLTDTQYF.

The CDR3 spells CATYNHLGNTIYF. The CDR3 coding sequence is TGTGCCACCTACAACCATCTCGGAAACACCATATATTTT. This chain uses TRBV15 with TRBJ1-3; unclear D gene. This CDR3 spans 13 amino acids. Germline CDR1 and CDR2: LNHNV and YYDKDF (reference sequence). The V end was cut by 8 bases, the J end by 4 bases, with 12 bases between.

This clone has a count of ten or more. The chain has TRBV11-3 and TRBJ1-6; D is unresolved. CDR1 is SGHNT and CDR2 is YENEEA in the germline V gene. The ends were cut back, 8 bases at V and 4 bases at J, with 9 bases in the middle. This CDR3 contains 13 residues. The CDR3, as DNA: TGTGCCAGCGGGGAGGATTATAATTCACCCCTCCACTTT. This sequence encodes CASGEDYNSPLHF.

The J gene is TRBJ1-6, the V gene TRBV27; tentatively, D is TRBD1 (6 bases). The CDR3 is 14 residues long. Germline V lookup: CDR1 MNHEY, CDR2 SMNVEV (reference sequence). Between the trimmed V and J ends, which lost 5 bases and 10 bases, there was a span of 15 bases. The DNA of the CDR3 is TGTGCCAGCAGTCGAAAGGGGGTTATCTCACCCCTCCACTTT. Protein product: CASSRKGVISPLHF.

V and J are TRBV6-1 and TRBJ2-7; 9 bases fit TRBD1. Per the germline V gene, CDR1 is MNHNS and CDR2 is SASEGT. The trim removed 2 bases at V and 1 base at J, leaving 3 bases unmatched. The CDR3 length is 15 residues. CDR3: CASSELGQGSYEQYF. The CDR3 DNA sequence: TGTGCCAGCAGTGAACTGGGACAGGGTTCCTACGAGCAGTACTTC.

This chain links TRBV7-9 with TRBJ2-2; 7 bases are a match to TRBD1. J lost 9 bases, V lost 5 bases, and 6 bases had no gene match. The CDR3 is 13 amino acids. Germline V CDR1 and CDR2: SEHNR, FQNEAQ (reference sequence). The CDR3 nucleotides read TGTGCCAGCAGCCTAGAAGGGGGCCGGGAGCTGTTTTTT. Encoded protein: CASSLEGGRELFF.

Here the CDR3 reads CASSEGPRGNQPQHF. CDR3 DNA: TGTGCCAGCAGTGAGGGCCCCCGAGGCAATCAGCCCCAGCATTTT. The genes are TRBV6-1 and TRBJ1-5; no clear D. Trimming left V 3 bases short and J 2 bases short, with 11 bases between. Germline lookup yields CDR1 MNHNS and CDR2 SASEGT. The CDR3 runs to 15 residues.

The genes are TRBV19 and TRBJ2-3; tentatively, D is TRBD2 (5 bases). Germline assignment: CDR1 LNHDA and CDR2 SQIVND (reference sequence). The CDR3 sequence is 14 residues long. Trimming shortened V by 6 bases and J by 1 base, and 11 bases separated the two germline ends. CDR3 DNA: TGTGCCAGTAGGCCAAAGGGAGGCACAGATACGCAGTATTTT. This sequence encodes CASRPKGGTDTQYF.

CDR3 in DNA: TGTGCCAGCAGCCCTGACAGCTACAATGAGCAGTTCTTC. Its translation is CASSPDSYNEQFF. The genes are TRBV5-8 and TRBJ2-1, with D tentatively TRBD1 (5 bases). The germline V gene has CDR1 SGHTS and CDR2 YDEGEE. V gave up 4 bases and J gave up 3 bases, with 8 bases separating them. There are 13 residues in the CDR3.

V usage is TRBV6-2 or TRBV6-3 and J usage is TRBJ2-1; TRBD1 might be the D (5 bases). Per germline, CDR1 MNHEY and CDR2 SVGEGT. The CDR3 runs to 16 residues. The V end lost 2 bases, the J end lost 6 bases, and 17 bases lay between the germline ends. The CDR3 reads CASSYKVPDKGNEQFF. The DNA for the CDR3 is TGTGCCAGCAGTTACAAAGTCCCGGACAAGGGCAATGAGCAGTTCTTC.

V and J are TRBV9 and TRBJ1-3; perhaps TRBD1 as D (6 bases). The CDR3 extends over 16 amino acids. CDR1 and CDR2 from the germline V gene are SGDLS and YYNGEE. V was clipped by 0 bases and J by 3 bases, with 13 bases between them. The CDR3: CASSVDQGMGGNTIYF. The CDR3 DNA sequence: TGTGCCAGCAGCGTAGACCAGGGGATGGGTGGAAACACCATATATTTT.

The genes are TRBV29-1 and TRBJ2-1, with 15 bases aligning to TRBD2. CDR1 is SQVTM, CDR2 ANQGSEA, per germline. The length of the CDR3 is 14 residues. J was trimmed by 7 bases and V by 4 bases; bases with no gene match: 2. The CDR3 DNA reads TGCAGCGTTGCGGGACTAGCGGGGGGAAATGAGCAGTTCTTC. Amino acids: CSVAGLAGGNEQFF.